This T cell receptor beta chain was found in a study of cytomegalovirus exposure and HLA in healthy donors. Study context: The approximately 110 validation repertoires used a platform that matched the one used for the approximately 670 first-cohort repertoires, as a later analysis reported. Study results and limitations: Most TCR sequences were uncommon, yet certain public TCRs appeared in many donors. Researchers catalogued some 160 TCR beta chains as cytomegalovirus-associated. The authors confirmed in vitro that a few CMV-associated chains were specific for CMV antigens.

Germline CDR1 is SGHAT and CDR2 is FQNNGV. J was trimmed by 10 bases and V by 5 bases; bases with no gene match: 13. This CDR3 comprises 16 residues. Note on this clone: Its matching antigen is unknown.

TCRdb's copy holds only in-frame clones and misses some; the assay was immunoSEQ multiplex PCR. The table lists 150,000 to 250,000 clones, roughly 88% of them singletons. Sequencing was done on a sample of PBMCs. The TCR sequence derives from a woman in her 30s in good health and CMV-seropositive. V and J are TRBV11-2 and TRBJ2-1; 11 bases fit TRBD1. The CDR3 spells CASSPSERTGGREQFF. The DNA for the CDR3 is TGTGCCAGCAGCCCAAGTGAGAGGACAGGGGGCCGAGAGCAGTTCTTC.